The entry below describes one T cell receptor beta chain. The antigen is undetermined. Stimulation used 8.5 to 10 ug/mL lysate from CMV-infected fibroblasts. Sorted nonresponding memory CD4+ T cells were CD40L-negative, CD69-negative, CD45RO-high. Germline V CDR1 and CDR2: SGHNT, YENEEA. The CDR3 is made up of 12 amino acids. V was trimmed by 8 bases and J by 3 bases, leaving 11 bases between them. The sample belongs to a study of persistence of HIV-infected CD4 T cells. Sequencing used immunoSEQ version 4 in survey mode. Assay: immunoSEQ multiplex PCR; the TCRdb copy retains only in-frame clones and omits some. The sample yields about 33,000 clones, roughly 82% seen once. Overall study results and limits: Bulk TCR data could not be restricted to HIV-1-infected CMV-responding cells.

The receptor was derived from an adult woman with HIV who was CMV-seropositive. V and J are TRBV11-3 and TRBJ2-7; D unresolved. Sample: CD4+ T cells sorted from PBMCs after approximately 18-hour stimulation, taken from a patient who received antiretroviral therapy. DNA of the CDR3: TGTGCCAGCTCCCCTAACAGCTACGAGCAGTACTTC. This gives the protein CASSPNSYEQYF.